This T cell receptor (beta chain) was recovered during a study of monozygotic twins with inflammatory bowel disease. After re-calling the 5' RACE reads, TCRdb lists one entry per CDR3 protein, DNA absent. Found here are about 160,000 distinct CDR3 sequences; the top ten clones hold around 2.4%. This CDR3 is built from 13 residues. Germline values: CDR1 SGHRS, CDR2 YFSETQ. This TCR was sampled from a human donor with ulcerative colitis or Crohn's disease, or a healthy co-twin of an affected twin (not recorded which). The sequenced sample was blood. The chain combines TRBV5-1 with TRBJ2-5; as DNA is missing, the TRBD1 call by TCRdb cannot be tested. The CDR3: CASSWTGDETQYF.